This T cell receptor (beta chain) was documented in a study of shared clonotypes between healthy human individuals. CDR3 length: 14 residues. Looked up from germline, CDR1 is SGHTA and CDR2 is FQGNSA. V shed 1 base and J 7 bases; nucleotides not matched to a gene: 4. On this clone: The same CDR3 is also encoded by other DNA sequences in this sample.

Using immunoSEQ multiplex PCR, the repertoire was profiled, and TCRdb retains in-frame clones only, with some absent. The sample contains nearly 1 million clones, over 75% of which appear only once. The V gene is TRBV7-2, the J gene TRBJ2-1; 7 bases line up with TRBD2. The TCR sequence derives from a man between 18 and 29 years old in good health. Material: memory CD4+ T cells sorted from blood. Subset noted: CD45RA-negative fraction. CDR3 region: CASSLGLAGNEQFF. In DNA, the CDR3 is TGTGCCAGCAGCTTAGGACTAGCAGGGAATGAGCAGTTCTTC.